This T cell receptor (beta chain) was profiled in a study of blood T cells in healthy people across ages (dated by TCRdb to between 2014 and 2017). Study-wide context: In model experiments, roughly one uniquely barcoded TCR beta cDNA molecule per two T cells was captured by template switching. Age-related changes in TCR beta repertoire diversity were measured in the study by deep sequencing normalized with unique cDNA molecular identifiers. The donors were divided into four age groups: young (average about 16 years), middle-aged (approximately 39), aged (about 60) and long-lived (82). Donors of different ages were randomly distributed across sequencing lanes to avoid experimental bias. For two donors (one aged 18 to 29 and one aged 80 or older), the study analyzed two additional independent replicas of 1 million unique cDNA reads from the same blood draw. General conclusions and limits of the study: Compared with the aged group, more naive CD4+ T cells, fewer expanded clones and increased TCR diversity were shown by the long-lived group, suggesting age selection. Observed TCR beta diversity per million T cells fell roughly linearly with age, and a significant reduction was already apparent by age about 38. Donor CMV infection status was unknown, potentially confounding age-related changes in expanded clonotypes. Because profiling used bulk unsorted PBMCs, naive and antigen-experienced compartments could not be compared conclusively. There was a strong correlation between observed TCR beta diversity and the percentage of naive T cells measured by flow cytometry. Estimates of total diversity based on one million sequenced T cells were regarded as lower bounds and as underestimates.

Based on the germline V gene (reference sequence), the CDR1 and CDR2 sequences are DFQATT and SNEGSKA. The CDR3, from cysteine to phenylalanine, totals 20 residues. The sequence is cut down to CDR3 DNA, 60 bases in frame from base 1. The germline V and J ends show losses of 2 bases and 3 bases respectively, and no gene match explains 17 bases of the junction. Donors were 39 systemically healthy Caucasian individuals from Russia aged about 6 to 100 years. About 9.6 milliliters of peripheral blood were collected from each donor into EDTA-treated Vacutainer tubes. Ficoll-Paque density-gradient centrifugation was used to isolate PBMCs, with at least 6 million per sample. Trizol reagent was used to extract total RNA from the PBMCs, yielding at least 5.5 micrograms per sample. For every donor, an aliquot of PBMCs went through flow cytometry to measure the percentages of naive CD45RAhigh/CD27high T cells.

Library preparation employed 5' RACE. Sequencing was performed on an Illumina HiSeq 2500. A second roughly 6 to 11 cycle PCR used a sample-barcoded 5' primer and a J-beta primer mix. A template-switch 5' adaptor carrying 12 random nucleotides introduced a unique molecular identifier onto each TCR beta cDNA molecule. Each sample yielded at least 2.5 million CDR3-containing paired-end reads. All of the RNA was converted into first-strand cDNA using the Mint cDNA synthesis kit, with a TRBC-specific oligonucleotide serving as the primer. All cDNA was treated with uracil-DNA glycosylase and then went through a first 18-cycle PCR with the universal primers M1SS and BC2_uni_R. In the paper's pipeline: Each sample was normalized by randomly selecting 1 million high-quality reads, each carrying a distinct molecular identifier. Reads sharing molecular identifiers were discarded rather than binned into consensus sequences. MiTCR, run with a Q25 quality threshold and the strictest error-elimination algorithm, handled CDR3 identification, clonotype clustering and error correction. A nonparametric unseen species model with Euler transformation was used to estimate lower-bound total TCR beta diversity. The public reads were run again by TCRdb, first through fastp at Q25 and then through MiXCR, and only productive beta chains were kept. Rows merge per CDR3 protein into single entries with the most common DNA and genes. The V and J calls were not made by the authors but by TCRdb's processing. The sample has about 780,000 distinct CDR3 sequences on record, less than 60% of them singletons. 15% to 20% of the sample goes to the ten largest clones.

This clonotype occurred once. The antigen this receptor binds is unknown. Within one base of it there is no much larger clone, and no base qualities were kept. Just one read gives weak support. The sequenced sample consisted of blood. Recombination joined TRBV20-1 with TRBJ2-1, with 12 bases in between that match TRBD2. The clonotype comes from an elderly man in good health. The bases read TGCAGTGCTAGAAGATGGGGCCTAGCGGGAGGGCCGGTTGGCTACAATGAGCAGTTCTTC. This encodes CSARRWGLAGGPVGYNEQFF.